The 13 T cell receptor beta chains presented below share a single source sample, sequenced in a study of T cells in Graves' hyperthyroidism and ophthalmopathy. Amplification of TCR beta CDR3 regions used RNA as the template. A set of HTBI primers served as the primers for a first-round RT-PCR of the TCR CDR3. TCRdb ran MiXCR on the multiplex PCR reads and lists one entry per CDR3 protein. The table includes about 380,000 distinct CDR3 sequences, around 20% detected once. The sequenced sample was blood. These receptors were collected from a man between 18 and 29 years old with Graves' ophthalmopathy.

This clonotype appeared many times. This chain connects TRBV5-1 to TRBJ1-1; possible D gene TRBD1, 5 bases. The CDR3 totals 14 residues. The V gene lost 2 bases and the J gene lost 1 base, with 9 bases spanning the gap. The germline V gene encodes CDR1 SGHRS and CDR2 YFSETQ. In DNA form, the CDR3 reads TGCGCCAGCAGCTTAGGGGCGCCGAACACTGAAGCTTTCTTT. Encoded protein: CASSLGAPNTEAFF.

In its sample, this clonotype was seen a few times. This chain connects TRBV12-3 or TRBV12-4 to TRBJ2-2; a possible D gene is TRBD1 (6 bases). V dropped 3 bases and J dropped 8 bases, with 13 bases sitting between them. This CDR3 has 14 residues. CDR3 in amino acids: CASSFPGQPGELFF. The CDR3 bases are TGTGCCAGCAGTTTCCCTGGACAGCCAGGGGAGCTGTTTTTT.

This clonotype was detected only a few times. This chain joins TRBV19 and TRBJ1-1; D call uncertain. V lost 3 bases, J lost 5 bases, and 10 bases lay in between. The CDR3 is 13 amino acids. CDR1 LNHDA and CDR2 SQIVND come from the germline V gene (reference sequence). The CDR3 loop reads CASSIGKWTEAFF. For the CDR3, the DNA is TGTGCCAGTAGTATCGGGAAGTGGACTGAAGCTTTCTTT.

The chain joins TRBV27 to TRBJ2-1, with 10 bases matching TRBD2. V shed 1 base, J shed 0 bases, and the junction held 6 bases outside the gene matches. This CDR3 is 18 amino acids long. Germline CDR1 reads MNHEY; CDR2 reads SMNVEV (reference sequence). In DNA form, the CDR3 reads TGTGCCAGCAGTTTATTTTCAGCGGGGGGGCCCTCCTACAATGAGCAGTTCTTC. Translation: CASSLFSAGGPSYNEQFF.

Concerning this clonotype itself: A read error is possible here, since a much larger clone lies one base away. This chain connects TRBV11-2 to TRBJ2-4; D perhaps matches TRBD1 (6 bases). V was trimmed by 1 base and J by 6 bases, leaving 16 bases between them. Germline CDR1 is SGHAT and CDR2 is FQNNGV. The CDR3 consists of 16 residues. The CDR3 loop reads CASSLAFRGTRNIQYF. CDR3 nucleotides: TGTGCCAGCAGCTTAGCCTTCAGGGGAACCAGAAACATTCAGTACTTC.

The chain couples TRBV19 to TRBJ1-1, with TRBD1 matching 7 bases. Germline V gene lookup returns CDR1 LNHDA and CDR2 SQIVND (reference sequence). The CDR3 extends over 15 amino acids. The J segment lost 7 bases and the V segment lost 4 bases, leaving 12 bases of the junction unmatched. The CDR3 spells CASSTGTASPVEAFF. For the CDR3, the DNA is TGTGCCAGTAGTACAGGGACAGCCTCCCCCGTTGAAGCTTTCTTT.

V and J are TRBV20-1 and TRBJ2-7, with 10 bases fitting TRBD1. After removal of 5 bases from V and 4 bases from J, the junction contained 5 bases not matched to a gene. The germline V gene encodes CDR1 DFQATT and CDR2 SNEGSKA (reference sequence). The CDR3 is made up of 13 amino acids. CDR3 bases: TGCAGTGCTGCGGACAGGGGGGGGTACGAGCAGTACTTC. Translation: CSAADRGGYEQYF.

This clonotype appeared many times. The J gene is TRBJ2-1, the V gene TRBV6-1, with D perhaps given as TRBD1 or TRBD2 (6 bases each). The CDR3 runs to 15 residues. Trimming removed 2 bases from V and 3 bases from J, with 11 bases in between. Germline lookup yields CDR1 MNHNS and CDR2 SASEGT. The CDR3 loop reads CASSETRGLYNEQFF. The CDR3 DNA follows: TGTGCCAGCAGTGAAACCCGGGGGCTCTACAATGAGCAGTTCTTC.

The chain's CDR3 is CASSFMTGELFF. The CDR3 coding sequence is TGCGCCAGCAGCTTCATGACCGGGGAGCTGTTTTTT. The chain couples TRBV5-1 to TRBJ2-2, with D hard to call. CDR1 SGHRS and CDR2 YFSETQ come from the germline V gene. V dropped 2 bases and J dropped 5 bases, with 4 bases sitting between them. The CDR3 sequence is 12 residues long.

This clonotype has ten or more counts. This chain connects TRBV5-1 to TRBJ1-2; 7 bases line up with TRBD1. CDR1 and CDR2 (germline): SGHRS, YFSETQ. The CDR3 runs 14 residues. With V trimmed by 4 bases and J by 4 bases, 7 bases remained unmatched. DNA of the CDR3: TGCGCCAGCAGCCCCACAGGGGAGGGCTATGGCTACACCTTC. It encodes CASSPTGEGYGYTF.

Only a few counts were recorded for this clonotype. This rearrangement joins TRBV27 to TRBJ2-5, with D perhaps assigned TRBD1 or TRBD2 (5 bases each). Germline CDR1 MNHEY, CDR2 SMNVEV (reference sequence). The V end lost 7 bases, the J end lost 1 base, and 10 bases lay between the germline ends. The length of the CDR3 is 13 residues. CDR3 coding DNA: TGTGCCAGCAAACCGAGGGGCCAAGAGACCCAGTACTTC. Translation gives CASKPRGQETQYF.

This clonotype was seen only a few times. The chain uses TRBV6-1 and TRBJ2-7; 7 bases map to TRBD1. Germline CDR1 is MNHNS and CDR2 is SASEGT. The CDR3 consists of 14 residues. Trimming took 10 bases from V and 1 from J; bases not matched to a gene: 10. The CDR3 DNA reads as TGTGCCACCGAGGGACAGACACAGTCCTACGAGCAGTACTTC. Amino acid sequence: CATEGQTQSYEQYF.

This clonotype came up a few times. This rearrangement joins TRBV5-1 to TRBJ2-7; D possibly matches TRBD1 or TRBD2 (5 bases each). The CDR3 length is 13 residues. V was pared by 3 bases and J by 2 bases, with 9 bases between. Per the germline V gene, CDR1 is SGHRS and CDR2 is YFSETQ. This CDR3 reads CASSSGAPYEQYF. The CDR3, as DNA: TGCGCCAGCAGCTCCGGGGCTCCCTACGAGCAGTACTTC.